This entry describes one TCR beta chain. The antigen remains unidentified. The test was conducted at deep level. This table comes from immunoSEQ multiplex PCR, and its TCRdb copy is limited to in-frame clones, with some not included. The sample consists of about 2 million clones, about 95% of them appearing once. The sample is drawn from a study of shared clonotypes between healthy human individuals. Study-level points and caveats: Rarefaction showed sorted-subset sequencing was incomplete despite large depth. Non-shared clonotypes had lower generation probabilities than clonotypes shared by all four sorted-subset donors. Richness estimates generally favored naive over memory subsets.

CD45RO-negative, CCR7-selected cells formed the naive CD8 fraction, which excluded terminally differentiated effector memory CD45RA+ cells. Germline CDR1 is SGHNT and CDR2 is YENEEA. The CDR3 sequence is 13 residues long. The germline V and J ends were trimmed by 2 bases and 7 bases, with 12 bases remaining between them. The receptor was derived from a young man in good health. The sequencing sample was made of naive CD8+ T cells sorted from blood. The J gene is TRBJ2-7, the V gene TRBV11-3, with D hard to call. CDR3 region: CASSLLGFEEQYF. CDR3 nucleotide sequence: TGTGCCAGCAGCTTATTAGGGTTTGAGGAGCAGTACTTC.